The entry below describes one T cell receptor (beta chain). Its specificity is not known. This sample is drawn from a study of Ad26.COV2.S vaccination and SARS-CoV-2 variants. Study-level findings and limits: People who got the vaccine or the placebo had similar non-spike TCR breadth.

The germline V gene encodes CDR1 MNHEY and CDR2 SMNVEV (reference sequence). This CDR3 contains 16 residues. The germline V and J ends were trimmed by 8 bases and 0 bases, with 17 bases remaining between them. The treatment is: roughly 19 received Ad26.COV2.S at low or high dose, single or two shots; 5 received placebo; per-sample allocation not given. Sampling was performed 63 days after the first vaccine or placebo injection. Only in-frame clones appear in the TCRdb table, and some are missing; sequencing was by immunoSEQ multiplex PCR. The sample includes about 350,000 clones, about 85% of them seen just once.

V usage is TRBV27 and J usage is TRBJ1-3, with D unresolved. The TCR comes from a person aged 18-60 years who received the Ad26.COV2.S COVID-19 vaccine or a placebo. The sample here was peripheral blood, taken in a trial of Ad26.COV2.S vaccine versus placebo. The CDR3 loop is CASRRSADSSGNTIYF. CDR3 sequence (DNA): TGTGCCAGCCGACGATCGGCGGATTCCTCTGGAAACACCATATATTTT.